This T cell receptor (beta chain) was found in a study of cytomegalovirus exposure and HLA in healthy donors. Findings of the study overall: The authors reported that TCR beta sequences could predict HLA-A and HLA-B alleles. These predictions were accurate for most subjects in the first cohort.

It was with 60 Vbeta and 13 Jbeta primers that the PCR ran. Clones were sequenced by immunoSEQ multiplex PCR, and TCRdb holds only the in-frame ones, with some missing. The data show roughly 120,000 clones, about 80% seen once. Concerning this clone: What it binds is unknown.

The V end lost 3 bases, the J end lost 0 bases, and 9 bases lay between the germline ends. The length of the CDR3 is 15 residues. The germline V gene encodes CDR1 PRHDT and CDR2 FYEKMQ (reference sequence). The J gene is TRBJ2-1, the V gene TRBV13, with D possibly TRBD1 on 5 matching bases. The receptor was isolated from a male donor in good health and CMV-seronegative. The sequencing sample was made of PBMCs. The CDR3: CASSFRQNSYNEQFF. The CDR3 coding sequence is TGTGCCAGCAGCTTCCGACAGAACTCCTACAATGAGCAGTTCTTC.